This T cell receptor (beta chain) is from a study of T cells in tumors after PD-1 blockade. The CDR3 totals 14 residues. Germline assignment: CDR1 SGHDN and CDR2 FVKESK. V was clipped by 4 bases and J by 0 bases, with 7 bases between them. Assay used: immunoSEQ multiplex PCR; TCRdb lists only in-frame clones, some missing. The table lists around 13,000 clones, 82% of them singletons. The TCR sequence derives from a human donor with basal cell carcinoma. Sample: PBMCs, taken after anti-PD-1 treatment. The chain is built from TRBV14 and TRBJ2-1, with D possibly matching TRBD2 (6 bases). This CDR3 is CASSRRGSYNEQFF. In nucleotides, the CDR3 is TGTGCCAGCAGCCGGCGGGGCTCCTACAATGAGCAGTTCTTC. Looking up the rest from reference TRBV14 and TRBJ2-1 gives the full variable domain: EAGVTQFPSHSVIEKGQTVTLRCDPISGHDNLYWYRRVMGKEIKFLLHFVKESKQDESGMPNNRFLAERTGGTYSTLKVQPAELEDSGVYFCASSRRGSYNEQFFGPGTRLTVL.